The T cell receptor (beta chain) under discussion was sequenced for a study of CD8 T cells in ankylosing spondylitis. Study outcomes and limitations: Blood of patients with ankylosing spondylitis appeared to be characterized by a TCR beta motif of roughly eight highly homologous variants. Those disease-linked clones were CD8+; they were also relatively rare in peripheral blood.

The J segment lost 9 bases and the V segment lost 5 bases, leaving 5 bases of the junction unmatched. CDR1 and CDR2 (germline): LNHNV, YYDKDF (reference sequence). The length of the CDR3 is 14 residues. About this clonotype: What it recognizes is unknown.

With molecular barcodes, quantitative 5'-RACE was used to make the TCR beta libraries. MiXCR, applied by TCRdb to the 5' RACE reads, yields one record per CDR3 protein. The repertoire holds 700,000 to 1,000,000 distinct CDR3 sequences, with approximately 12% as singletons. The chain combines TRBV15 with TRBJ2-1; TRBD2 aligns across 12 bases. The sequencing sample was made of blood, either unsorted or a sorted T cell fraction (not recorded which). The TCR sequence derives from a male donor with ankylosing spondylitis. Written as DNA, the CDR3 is TGTGCCACCAGCCGACTAGCGGGAGTGGGTGAGCAGTTCTTC. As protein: CATSRLAGVGEQFF.